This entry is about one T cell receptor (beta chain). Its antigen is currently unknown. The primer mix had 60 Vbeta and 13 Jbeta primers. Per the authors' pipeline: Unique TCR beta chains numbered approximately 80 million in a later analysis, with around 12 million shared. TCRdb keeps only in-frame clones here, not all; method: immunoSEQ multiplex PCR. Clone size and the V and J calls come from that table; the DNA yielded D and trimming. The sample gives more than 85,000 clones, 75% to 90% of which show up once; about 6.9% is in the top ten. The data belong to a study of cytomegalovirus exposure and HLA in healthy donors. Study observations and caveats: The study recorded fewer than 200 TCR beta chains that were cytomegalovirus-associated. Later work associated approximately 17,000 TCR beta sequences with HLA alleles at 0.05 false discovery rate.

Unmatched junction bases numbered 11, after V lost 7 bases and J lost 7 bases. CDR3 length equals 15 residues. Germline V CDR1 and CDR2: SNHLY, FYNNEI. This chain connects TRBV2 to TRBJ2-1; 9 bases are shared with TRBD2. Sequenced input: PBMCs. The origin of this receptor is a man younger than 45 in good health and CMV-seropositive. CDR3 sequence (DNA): TGTGCCAGCATAAGTGGCGCGGGGGGGCCGAATGAGCAGTTCTTC. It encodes CASISGAGGPNEQFF.